This TCR beta chain is drawn from a study of metastatic and nonmetastatic thyroid tumors. V lost 0 bases, J lost 6 bases, and 16 bases lay in between. The CDR3 sequence is 16 residues long. CDR1 SGHRS and CDR2 YFSETQ come from the germline V gene. Among the patients, none had received any treatment before thyroid surgery. TCRdb reprocessed the PCR reads using MiXCR. The repertoire holds about 14,000 clones, with 32% as singletons. This sequence joins TRBV5-1 and TRBJ2-1, with D uncertain. This clonotype originated in a female donor with papillary thyroid cancer or a benign thyroid nodule (not recorded which). Some clones in this sample may be carry-over from other donors' samples. The material sequenced was tumor tissue. The CDR3 sequence is CASSLEQAARSNEQFF. In DNA, the CDR3 is TGCGCCAGCAGCTTGGAGCAGGCGGCACGCTCCAATGAGCAGTTCTTC.